This is a list of T cell receptor beta chains from one sample in a study of CD8 T cells in ankylosing spondylitis. MiXCR was run by TCRdb on the 5' RACE reads, yielding one entry per CDR3 protein. Found here are fewer than 550,000 distinct CDR3 sequences, over 4% of them singletons; the top ten hold roughly 3.3%. Sequenced sample: blood, either unsorted or a sorted T cell fraction (not recorded which). These receptors were collected from a male donor with ankylosing spondylitis. Each CDR3 is given with its conserved first and last residue. The D gene is left open where the match is weak. Some rows have no size entry. The others give once, few or many, or a class for an expanded clone.

>-|many|TRBV10-3|TRBJ2-7
CAIRRTEDEQYF
TGTGCCATCAGGCGGACGGAAGACGAGCAGTACTTC
>TRBD2|many|TRBV7-9|TRBJ2-7
CASSPRSSGIYEQYF
TGTGCCAGCAGCCCCCGATCTAGCGGGATTTACGAGCAGTACTTC
>TRBD1|many|TRBV29-1|TRBJ1-4
CSVFRTGWDEKLFF
TGCAGCGTTTTCAGGACAGGGTGGGATGAAAAACTGTTTTTT
>-|many|TRBV6-1|TRBJ1-2
CASSQGQSHGYTF
TGTGCCAGCAGTCAAGGACAAAGCCATGGCTACACCTTC
>-|-|TRBV7-9|TRBJ1-1
CASSLDRFYTEAFF
TGTGCCAGCAGCCTGGACAGATTTTACACTGAAGCTTTCTTT
>-|many|TRBV20-1|TRBJ1-5
CSANRDLQPQHF
TGCAGTGCTAACAGGGATCTTCAGCCCCAGCATTTT
>TRBD2|many|TRBV6-2/TRBV6-3|TRBJ2-5
CATYTGTSGKETQYF
TGTGCCACCTACACCGGGACTAGCGGTAAAGAGACCCAGTACTTC
>-|many|TRBV4-2|TRBJ2-7
CASSRGLTRGEQYF
TGTGCCAGCAGCCGGGGGCTAACGAGGGGCGAGCAGTACTTC
>TRBD2|many|TRBV5-5|TRBJ2-1
CASSSRVREFGNEQFF
TGTGCCAGCAGCTCGAGAGTGCGGGAGTTCGGGAATGAGCAGTTCTTC
>-|many|TRBV12-3/TRBV12-4|TRBJ2-2
CASSLKAYTGELFF
TGTGCCAGCAGTTTAAAGGCTTACACCGGGGAGCTGTTTTTT
>-|-|TRBV15|TRBJ2-3
CATSRDLGVRTDTQYF
TGTGCCACCAGCAGAGATCTCGGGGTGCGCACAGATACGCAGTATTTT
>-|many|TRBV29-1|TRBJ1-1
CSVEDTGRGTEAFF
TGCAGCGTTGAAGATACAGGGCGCGGCACTGAAGCTTTCTTT
>TRBD2|-|TRBV7-9|TRBJ2-1
CASSLTGGSNNEQFF
TGTGCCAGCAGCTTAACGGGAGGATCCAACAATGAGCAGTTCTTC
>-|many|TRBV7-9|TRBJ2-7
CASSPRTETYEQYF
TGTGCCAGCAGCCCCCGGACGGAAACCTACGAGCAGTACTTC
>TRBD2|-|TRBV20-1|TRBJ2-1
CSAPNLAGAYNEQFF
TGCAGTGCTCCTAATCTAGCGGGGGCCTACAATGAGCAGTTCTTC
>-|many|TRBV28|TRBJ1-2
CASSTHTVNTYGYTF
TGTGCCAGCAGTACCCACACGGTCAACACCTATGGCTACACCTTC
>TRBD2|many|TRBV20-1|TRBJ2-1
CSARDRARLANNEQFF
TGCAGTGCTAGAGATCGCGCGCGACTAGCGAACAATGAGCAGTTCTTC
>-|many|TRBV20-1|TRBJ2-7
CSGKRNYEQYF
TGCAGTGGGAAGCGGAACTACGAGCAGTACTTC
>TRBD1|many|TRBV10-3|TRBJ2-2
CAISHDRDTGELFF
TGTGCCATCAGCCACGACAGGGACACCGGGGAGCTGTTTTTT
>-|-|TRBV28|TRBJ2-7
CASSPGGGRVAYEQYF
TGTGCCAGCAGTCCGGGTGGGGGGCGCGTGGCCTACGAGCAGTACTTC
>TRBD2|many|TRBV20-1|TRBJ2-3
CSAIKLAGAADTQYF
TGCAGTGCTATAAAACTAGCGGGGGCGGCAGATACGCAGTATTTT
>TRBD1|-|TRBV4-1|TRBJ1-1
CASRPGGATEAFF
TGCGCCAGCAGGCCAGGGGGGGCGACTGAAGCTTTCTTT
>-|many|TRBV7-9|TRBJ1-1
CASSPPAAAEAFF
TGTGCCAGCAGCCCCCCCGCAGCCGCTGAAGCTTTCTTT
>-|many|TRBV18|TRBJ2-1
CASSPVTPSSYNEQFF
TGTGCCAGCTCCCCTGTCACCCCGAGCTCCTACAATGAGCAGTTCTTC
>TRBD2|-|TRBV4-2|TRBJ2-7
CARSHGLAGGYEQYF
TGTGCCAGGAGCCACGGGCTAGCGGGAGGATACGAGCAGTACTTC
>-|many|TRBV29-1|TRBJ2-3
CSVEDRARYSTDTQYF
TGCAGCGTTGAAGATCGGGCACGCTATAGCACAGATACGCAGTATTTT
>-|many|TRBV5-5|TRBJ2-1
CASSLWENEQFF
TGTGCCAGCAGCTTGTGGGAAAATGAGCAGTTCTTC
>-|many|TRBV7-2|TRBJ1-6
CASSLDPNNSPLHF
TGTGCCAGCAGCTTGGACCCGAATAATTCACCCCTCCACTTT
>-|few|TRBV29-1|TRBJ1-2
CSAAGGAGGYTF
TGCAGCGCCGCTGGGGGGGCAGGGGGCTACACCTTC
>-|few|TRBV7-2|TRBJ2-2
CASSLTSPGELFF
TGTGCCAGCAGCTTAACTAGCCCCGGGGAGCTGTTTTTT
>TRBD2|many|TRBV7-2|TRBJ2-5
CASSFLAGGYETQYF
TGTGCCAGCAGCTTCCTAGCGGGAGGTTATGAGACCCAGTACTTC
>TRBD2|many|TRBV10-3|TRBJ2-1
CAIMSGGGDEQFF
TGTGCCATCATGTCGGGCGGGGGGGATGAGCAGTTCTTC
>-|many|TRBV20-1|TRBJ1-6
CSATDPYNSPLHF
TGCAGTGCTACCGACCCTTATAATTCACCCCTCCACTTT
>TRBD1|many|TRBV12-3/TRBV12-4|TRBJ1-1
CASRRQGRSTEAFF
TGTGCCAGCAGGCGACAGGGACGCAGCACTGAAGCTTTCTTT
>TRBD1|few|TRBV12-3/TRBV12-4|TRBJ1-5
CASSLGGQINQPQHF
TGTGCCAGCAGTTTAGGGGGACAGATCAATCAGCCCCAGCATTTT